These 26 T cell receptor beta chains originate from one sample sequenced in a study of OX40 agonist ivuxolimab in advanced cancers. Here immunoSEQ multiplex PCR was the method, and the copy in TCRdb shows in-frame clones only, minus some. The sample yields approximately 94,000 clones, roughly 90% seen once. The material sequenced was CD4+ or CD8+ T cells sorted from blood, taken in a trial of the OX40 agonist ivuxolimab. All receptors come from an adult with an advanced solid tumor such as melanoma, head and neck, liver or kidney cancer.

The gene calls are TRBV30 and TRBJ1-2; 8 bases line up with TRBD1. CDR3 size: 13 residues. The V gene's germline CDR1 is GTSNPN and CDR2 SVGIG (reference sequence). V lost 1 base, J lost 6 bases, and 4 bases stayed unmatched. Here the CDR3 DNA reads TGTGCCTGGAGTGGGACAGGGCGGGATGGCTACACCTTC. This codes for CAWSGTGRDGYTF.

The chain carries TRBV4-3 and TRBJ1-2, with D hard to call. The CDR3 runs to 13 residues. Germline V CDR1 and CDR2: LGHNA, YSLEER. Trimming removed 2 bases at V and 7 bases at J, with 11 bases between. CDR3 sequence reads: CASSQNLEGGYTF. CDR3 nucleotide sequence: TGCGCCAGCAGCCAAAATTTGGAGGGTGGCTACACCTTC.

The chain carries TRBV11-3 and TRBJ2-2; D unresolved. The CDR3 loop spans 12 amino acids. Per the germline V gene, CDR1 is SGHNT and CDR2 is YENEEA. The V gene lost 5 bases and the J gene lost 6 bases, with 7 bases spanning the gap. The CDR3 nucleotides are TGTGCCAGCAGCGACGGTCCCGGGGAGCTGTTTTTT. Translation gives CASSDGPGELFF. Together with reference TRBV11-3 and TRBJ2-2, the CDR3 gives the full variable domain: EAGVVQSPRYKIIEKKQPVAFWCNPISGHNTLYWYLQNLGQGPELLIRYENEEAVDDSQLPKDRFSAERLKGVDSTLKIQPAELGDSAVYLCASSDGPGELFFGEGSRLTVL.

V and J are TRBV14 and TRBJ2-1; D remains ambiguous. Trimming removed 1 base at V and 9 bases at J, with 13 bases between. This CDR3 has 14 amino acids. The germline V gene has CDR1 SGHDN and CDR2 FVKESK. DNA of the CDR3: TGTGCCAGCAGCCAAGGTGCACGGAGTAGTGAGCAGTTCTTC. Translation gives CASSQGARSSEQFF.

V usage is TRBV7-2 and J usage is TRBJ2-1, with 14 bases fitting TRBD2. V lost 0 bases and J lost 7; bases outside the gene matches: 5. This CDR3 has 17 amino acids. CDR1 and CDR2 (germline): SGHTA, FQGNSA. CDR3 protein: CASSLAGLAGGRNEQFF. The CDR3 bases are TGTGCCAGCAGCTTAGCTGGACTAGCGGGAGGTAGGAATGAGCAGTTCTTC. The whole variable domain, remainder taken from reference TRBV7-2 and TRBJ2-1, is GAGVSQSPSNKVTEKGKDVELRCDPISGHTALYWYRQSLGQGLEFLIYFQGNSAPDKSGLPSDRFSAERTGGSVSTLTIQRTQQEDSAVYLCASSLAGLAGGRNEQFFGPGTRLTVL.

This clone appeared once. This rearrangement joins TRBV5-5 to TRBJ1-5; D gene unclear. The CDR3 is 14 residues long. The germline V and J ends were trimmed by 0 bases and 8 bases, with 12 bases remaining between them. CDR1 is SGHKS and CDR2 is YYEKEE in the germline V gene (reference sequence). As DNA, the CDR3 is TGTGCCAGCAGCTTGGAAGGCGTGAGGAAGCCCCAGCATTTT. This gives the protein CASSLEGVRKPQHF.

The J gene is TRBJ2-4, the V gene TRBV11-2; D might be TRBD1 or TRBD2, each matching 5 bases. CDR1 is SGHAT, CDR2 FQNNGV, per germline. This CDR3 has 14 residues. Trimming left V 3 bases short and J 8 bases short, with 14 bases between. CDR3 protein: CASSFGAVEDIQYF. The CDR3 nucleotides are TGTGCCAGCAGCTTTGGGGCGGTGGAGGACATTCAGTACTTC.

J is TRBJ2-7 and V is TRBV27; 9 nucleotides line up with TRBD2. CDR1 and CDR2 (germline): MNHEY, SMNVEV (reference sequence). The CDR3 runs to 12 residues. The V segment lost 2 bases and the J segment 9 bases; nucleotides outside the gene matches: 2. CDR3: CASSLLAGPQYF. CDR3 in DNA: TGTGCCAGCAGTTTACTAGCGGGACCGCAGTACTTC.

The V and J genes are TRBV11-3 and TRBJ2-2, with TRBD1 identical over 7 bases. The CDR3 runs 18 residues. V dropped 1 base and J dropped 7; count of bases not matched to a gene: 15. Germline-derived CDR1 and CDR2 are SGHNT and YENEEA. CDR3 in amino acids: CASSLARQGWGEVGELFF. CDR3 in DNA: TGTGCCAGCAGCTTAGCCCGACAGGGCTGGGGTGAAGTCGGGGAGCTGTTTTTT.

V and J are TRBV19 and TRBJ1-5; D not resolved. V was pared by 5 bases and J by 4 bases, with 9 bases between. This CDR3 has 13 amino acids. Germline values: CDR1 LNHDA, CDR2 SQIVND (reference sequence). CDR3 amino acids: CASSSDWNQPQHF. In nucleotides, the CDR3 is TGTGCCAGTAGTTCGGACTGGAATCAGCCCCAGCATTTT.

The V gene is TRBV19, the J gene TRBJ2-2, with 10 bases lining up with TRBD1. The CDR3 loop spans 16 amino acids. Per germline, CDR1 LNHDA and CDR2 SQIVND (reference sequence). V dropped 5 bases and J dropped 6; count of bases not matched to a gene: 9. The DNA for the CDR3 is TGTGCCAGTAGTCCAAGCCGGGACAGGGGTGCCGGGGAGCTGTTTTTT. Its protein product is CASSPSRDRGAGELFF. Combining the CDR3 with reference TRBV19 and TRBJ2-2 gives the whole variable domain DGGITQSPKYLFRKEGQNVTLSCEQNLNHDAMYWYRQDPGQGLRLIYYSQIVNDFQKGDIAEGYSVSREKKESFPLTVTSAQKNPTAFYLCASSPSRDRGAGELFFGEGSRLTVL.

V is TRBV5-4 and J is TRBJ1-1; possibly TRBD1 for D (5 bases). Per the germline V gene, CDR1 is SGHNT and CDR2 is YYREEE (reference sequence). CDR3 length: 14 amino acids. The ends were cut back, 4 bases at V and 5 bases at J, with 15 bases in the middle. CDR3 coding DNA: TGTGCCAGCAGCATAAGAGGGGTCCGGACTGAAGCTTTCTTT. Translating it yields CASSIRGVRTEAFF.

The V gene is TRBV5-6, the J gene TRBJ1-3; D not resolved. CDR3 length: 13 residues. Germline CDR1 reads SGHDT; CDR2 reads YYEEEE. Trimming shortened V by 0 bases and J by 3 bases, and 4 bases separated the two germline ends. The CDR3: CASSLEYGNTIYF. The CDR3 coding sequence is TGTGCCAGCAGCTTGGAATATGGAAACACCATATATTTT.

The rearrangement links TRBV7-9 to TRBJ2-1, with D perhaps matching TRBD2 (6 bases). This CDR3 is built from 15 residues. The germline V gene encodes CDR1 SEHNR and CDR2 FQNEAQ (reference sequence). The ends were cut back, 2 bases at V and 2 bases at J, with 10 bases in the middle. The CDR3 DNA is TGTGCCAGCAGCTTACCGGGACTGGCCTACAATGAGCAGTTCTTC. Translated: CASSLPGLAYNEQFF.

The chain combines TRBV7-2 with TRBJ2-5, with a possible D match to TRBD2 (5 bases). From germline, CDR1 is SGHTA and CDR2 FQGNSA. The CDR3 length is 15 residues. The ends were cut back, 4 bases at V and 4 bases at J, with 16 bases in the middle. CDR3 in DNA: TGTGCCAGCAGCTCCGAGCCGGGGATGCCAGAGACCCAGTACTTC. As protein: CASSSEPGMPETQYF.

The chain recombines TRBV10-1 with TRBJ1-1; D is ambiguous. The V and J ends lost 3 bases and 11 bases respectively, with 10 bases between them. CDR1 and CDR2 (germline): WNHNN, SYGVQD (reference sequence). This CDR3 is built from 11 residues. CDR3 nucleotides: TGCGCCAGCAGTGACCTAGGAGGGGCTTTCTTT. Amino acid sequence: CASSDLGGAFF.

V is TRBV20-1 and J is TRBJ2-3, with no clear D. In germline, CDR1 is DFQATT, CDR2 SNEGSKA (reference sequence). The CDR3 contains 10 residues. V lost 6 bases, J lost 11 bases, and 12 bases lay in between. CDR3 coding DNA: TGCAGTGCATACGGGTTTAAGCAGTATTTT. As protein: CSAYGFKQYF.

The chain employs TRBV27 and TRBJ2-7; D perhaps matches TRBD2 (6 bases). Germline values: CDR1 MNHEY, CDR2 SMNVEV (reference sequence). Trimming stripped 7 bases from V and 2 bases from J, with 18 bases between. There are 15 residues in the CDR3. This CDR3 reads CASTPGGSGPYEQYF. The CDR3 DNA sequence: TGTGCCAGCACCCCTGGGGGTAGCGGCCCCTACGAGCAGTACTTC.

The count of this clone is one. The rearrangement uses TRBV19 and TRBJ2-3; no clear D gene. Germline CDR1 and CDR2: LNHDA and SQIVND (reference sequence). Trimming took 0 bases from V and 4 from J, leaving 11 bases between them. CDR3 size: 15 residues. The CDR3 spells CASSIDSRRPDTQYF. The CDR3 nucleotides read TGTGCCAGTAGTATAGATTCTCGGCGGCCAGATACGCAGTATTTT.

The CDR3 loop reads CASSPTSGQGNTIYF. The CDR3 DNA follows: TGCGCCAGCAGCCCCACCTCGGGTCAGGGAAACACCATATATTTT. This chain uses TRBV4-3 with TRBJ1-3; D unclear. Germline CDR1 is LGHNA and CDR2 is YSLEER. Trimming took off 4 bases at V and 4 bases at J, with 14 bases between the two ends. CDR3 length equals 15 residues.

The chain couples TRBV16 to TRBJ2-7; D tentatively fits TRBD1 or TRBD2 (5 bases each). Trimming left V 1 base short and J 6 bases short, with 13 bases between. This CDR3 spans 14 amino acids. Germline CDR1 and CDR2: KGHSY and FQNENV. CDR3 residues: CASSQFTGGSEQYF. The CDR3 DNA follows: TGTGCCAGCAGCCAATTTACTGGGGGATCCGAGCAGTACTTC.

V usage is TRBV4-1 and J usage is TRBJ2-3; D not resolved. The V end lost 4 bases, the J end lost 2 bases, and 16 bases lay between the germline ends. The CDR3 length is 16 residues. Germline V gene lookup returns CDR1 MGHRA and CDR2 YSYEKL. The CDR3 loop reads CASSPLNLPFTDTQYF. The CDR3 coding sequence is TGCGCCAGCAGCCCCCTAAACCTGCCCTTCACAGATACGCAGTATTTT.

The V call is TRBV7-2, the J call TRBJ1-2, with a possible D match to TRBD1 (5 bases). From germline, CDR1 is SGHTA and CDR2 FQGNSA. Trimming shortened V by 5 bases and J by 5 bases, and 12 bases separated the two germline ends. This CDR3 has 13 residues. The CDR3 nucleotides read TGTGCCAGCAGCCAAGGCAGGGTTTATGGCTACACCTTC. Its protein is CASSQGRVYGYTF.

The CDR3 DNA reads TGTGCCAGTAGTTCTCTACAGTTGGGGGAGTACGAGCAGTACTTC. It translates to CASSSLQLGEYEQYF. J is TRBJ2-7 and V is TRBV19, with D perhaps assigned TRBD1 or TRBD2 (5 bases each). Trimming pared 5 bases from V and 4 bases from J, leaving 18 bases between. Looked up from germline, CDR1 is LNHDA and CDR2 is SQIVND (reference sequence). CDR3 length equals 15 residues.

The chain carries TRBV5-1 and TRBJ2-2, with a tentative D call TRBD2 (6 bases). The V end lost 0 bases, the J end lost 8 bases, and 14 bases lay between the germline ends. CDR1 and CDR2 from the germline V gene are SGHRS and YFSETQ. The CDR3 sequence is 15 residues long. CDR3 in DNA: TGCGCCAGCAGCTTGGTAGCACTAGCTAAGGGGGAGCTGTTTTTT. Its protein is CASSLVALAKGELFF.

The rearrangement joins TRBV19 to TRBJ2-4; possible D gene TRBD2, 6 bases. V lost 3 bases, J lost 0 bases, and 9 bases lay in between. Germline V gives CDR1 LNHDA, CDR2 SQIVND (reference sequence). The CDR3 has 15 amino acids. As DNA, the CDR3 is TGTGCCAGTAGTATCGGAGGGATAGCCAAAAACATTCAGTACTTC. Its translation is CASSIGGIAKNIQYF.